The sample holds many counts of the clone carrying this TCR beta chain. What it binds is not known. Clones were sequenced by immunoSEQ multiplex PCR, and TCRdb holds only the in-frame ones, with some missing. The sample lists about 1 million clones, 65% to 75% occurring once. The data derive from a study of shared clonotypes between healthy human individuals. Study-level points and caveats: The sharing of roughly 5% of naive CD4 clonotypes was seen across a handful of donors. Naive subsets usually exceeded memory subsets in estimated richness.

This CDR3 spans 14 amino acids. Germline V CDR1 and CDR2: LNHDA, SQIVND (reference sequence). V was trimmed by 5 bases and J by 3 bases, leaving 12 bases between them. Sequenced material: memory CD4+ T cells sorted from blood. The subset: CD45RA-negative fraction. The chain carries TRBV19 and TRBJ2-3; D is possibly TRBD2 (5 bases). The clonotype comes from a man between 18 and 35 years old in good health. The CDR3 region is CASSRRTPTDTQYF. CDR3 nucleotide sequence: TGTGCCAGTAGTCGAAGGACTCCGACAGATACGCAGTATTTT.